The 14 T cell receptor beta chains given below trace back to one sample, sequenced in a study of blood T cell repertoires in COVID-19. Measured with immunoSEQ multiplex PCR; TCRdb has only the in-frame clones, and not every one. The sample carries more than 350,000 clones, roughly 90% recorded once. The material sequenced was PBMCs or T cells enriched from blood (not recorded which). The source of these receptors is a woman under 30 who had been exposed to COVID-19.

J is TRBJ2-5 and V is TRBV4-1; D call uncertain. Trimming cost V 0 bases and J 2 bases, with 7 bases left between them. Germline V CDR1 and CDR2: MGHRA, YSYEKL. CDR3 size: 14 residues. CDR3 sequence: CASSQDPGQETQYF. CDR3 sequence (DNA): TGCGCCAGCAGCCAAGACCCCGGGCAAGAGACCCAGTACTTC.

The chain is built from TRBV28 and TRBJ2-7, with D uncertain. V lost 3 bases and J lost 3, with 15 bases in between. The CDR3 has 15 amino acids. Germline assignment: CDR1 MDHEN and CDR2 SYDVKM. CDR3 region: CASSLSTPLFYEQYF. As DNA, the CDR3 is TGTGCCAGCAGTTTGTCAACACCGCTCTTCTACGAGCAGTACTTC.

This chain joins TRBV10-3 and TRBJ1-2, with 7 bases aligning to TRBD1. Per the germline V gene, CDR1 is ENHRY and CDR2 is SYGVKD. J lost 6 bases, V lost 5 bases, and 6 bases had no gene match. This CDR3 has 13 residues. CDR3 protein: CAISPGTENGYTF. DNA for the CDR3: TGTGCCATCAGTCCAGGGACAGAGAATGGCTACACCTTC.

V is TRBV20-1 and J is TRBJ2-1; tentatively, D is TRBD2 (5 bases). The germline V and J ends were trimmed by 3 bases and 0 bases, with 27 bases remaining between them. The germline V gene has CDR1 DFQATT and CDR2 SNEGSKA (reference sequence). The CDR3 sequence is 20 residues long. This CDR3 reads CSASSLDIAAAKSSYNEQFF. CDR3 nucleotide sequence: TGCAGTGCTAGTTCTCTAGACATTGCAGCGGCTAAGAGCTCCTACAATGAGCAGTTCTTC.

The rearrangement links TRBV19 to TRBJ2-5, with no clear D. In germline, CDR1 is LNHDA, CDR2 SQIVND (reference sequence). Between the trimmed V and J ends, which lost 5 bases and 4 bases, there was a span of 14 bases. The CDR3 has 14 residues. CDR3 DNA sequence: TGTGCCAGTAGTCCCACGTCCAGAGGAGAGACCCAGTACTTC. Its translation: CASSPTSRGETQYF.

V is TRBV9 and J is TRBJ1-6; 8 bases fit TRBD1. The CDR3 is 16 residues long. Per the germline V gene, CDR1 is SGDLS and CDR2 is YYNGEE. Trimming took 3 bases from V and 3 from J; bases not matched to a gene: 5. This CDR3 is CASSEQGGFYNSPLHF. CDR3 nucleotide sequence: TGTGCCAGCAGCGAACAGGGGGGTTTCTATAATTCACCCCTCCACTTT.

V usage is TRBV3-1 (or the pseudogene TRBV3-2) and J usage is TRBJ1-1, with D uncertain. With 0 bases removed from V and 3 bases from J, the gap between germline ends came to 8 bases. CDR1 and CDR2 (germline): LGHDT, YNNKEL (reference sequence). This CDR3 comprises 14 residues. CDR3 in amino acids: CASSQESLYTEAFF. The CDR3 DNA is TGTGCCAGCAGCCAAGAGAGTCTGTACACTGAAGCTTTCTTT.

This clone was detected a few times. The chain recombines TRBV10-1 with TRBJ1-3, with D tentatively TRBD1 (6 bases). This CDR3 is 15 amino acids long. CDR1 is WNHNN and CDR2 is SYGVQD in the germline V gene (reference sequence). Between the trimmed V and J ends, which lost 6 bases and 0 bases, there was a span of 12 bases. The CDR3 protein is CASRDRTYSGNTIYF. DNA for the CDR3: TGCGCCAGCAGGGACAGAACTTACTCTGGAAACACCATATATTTT.

This clone appeared once. The V call is TRBV19, the J call TRBJ1-4; D is ambiguous. CDR1 is LNHDA and CDR2 is SQIVND in the germline V gene (reference sequence). The CDR3 consists of 15 residues. Trimming stripped 2 bases from V and 0 bases from J, with 7 bases between. CDR3 nucleotides: TGTGCCAGTAGTATATCCAGGACAACTAATGAAAAACTGTTTTTT. Amino acid sequence: CASSISRTTNEKLFF.

The rearrangement links TRBV5-5 to TRBJ2-4; tentatively, D is TRBD1 (6 bases). CDR1 SGHKS and CDR2 YYEKEE come from the germline V gene (reference sequence). Trimming left V 5 bases short and J 8 bases short, with 20 bases between. CDR3 size: 15 residues. The CDR3 reads CASSSLPEQGYIQYF. CDR3 coding DNA: TGTGCCAGCAGTTCATTACCGGAACAGGGCTACATTCAGTACTTC.

This rearrangement joins TRBV7-2 to TRBJ1-5; D possibly corresponds to TRBD1 (5 bases). The ends were cut back, 4 bases at V and 0 bases at J, with 10 bases in the middle. Germline V CDR1 and CDR2: SGHTA, FQGNSA. This CDR3 has 15 residues. CDR3 in DNA: TGTGCCAGCAGCTCGCAGGGTTATAGCAATCAGCCCCAGCATTTT. Translation: CASSSQGYSNQPQHF.

This clone has just one count. Other nucleotide sequences in the sample specify the same CDR3. The CDR3 nucleotides are TGTGCCAGCAGCTTTGGACAGGGAACAGATACGCAGTATTTT. Its protein product is CASSFGQGTDTQYF. The chain has TRBV7-9 and TRBJ2-3, with 8 bases identical to TRBD1. The junction had 2 bases not matched to a gene; V was cut back by 3 bases and J by 3 bases. The CDR3 totals 14 residues. Germline assignment: CDR1 SEHNR and CDR2 FQNEAQ (reference sequence).

This sequence joins TRBV7-2 and TRBJ2-1, with TRBD2 matching 10 bases. This CDR3 has 15 amino acids. The ends lost 7 bases at V and 4 bases at J; junction bases unmatched: 7. CDR1 is SGHTA and CDR2 is FQGNSA in the germline V gene. CDR3 residues: CASTLTSGKYNEQFF. For the CDR3, the DNA is TGTGCCAGCACCCTTACTAGCGGGAAATACAATGAGCAGTTCTTC. The full variable domain, in which reference TRBV7-2 and TRBJ2-1 provide the parts outside the CDR3, is GAGVSQSPSNKVTEKGKDVELRCDPISGHTALYWYRQSLGQGLEFLIYFQGNSAPDKSGLPSDRFSAERTGGSVSTLTIQRTQQEDSAVYLCASTLTSGKYNEQFFGPGTRLTVL.

The chain recombines TRBV28 with TRBJ1-2; D remains ambiguous. Trimming stripped 6 bases from V and 7 bases from J, with 18 bases between. Germline CDR1 and CDR2: MDHEN and SYDVKM. This CDR3 has 14 amino acids. The CDR3 region is CASRKEGGISGYTF. The CDR3 DNA sequence: TGTGCCAGCAGGAAAGAGGGAGGGATAAGTGGCTACACCTTC.